The clone carrying this T cell receptor beta chain was recorded only once. Its antigen remains unidentified. The data were taken from a study of T cells in narcolepsy. Study in general: Patients with NT1 or NT2 and healthy control donors were enrolled. Study-wide results and limits: Autoreactive clone sequences were missing from some blood memory CD4+ repertoires. HCRT-specific and TRIB2-specific autoreactive clonotypes appeared among same-patient CSF and blood CD4+ clonotypes.

CDR1 and CDR2 from the germline V gene are MNHNS and SASEGT. This CDR3 spans 15 amino acids. V lost 2 bases to trimming and J lost 4 bases; unmatched junction nucleotides: 1. This table comes from immunoSEQ multiplex PCR, and its TCRdb copy is limited to in-frame clones, with some not included. The profile covers about 40,000 clones, with approximately 90% appearing a single time and roughly 1.2% taken by the ten largest. The sequencing input was CD45RA- memory CD4+ T cells from PBMCs. The chain joins TRBV6-1 to TRBJ2-3; TRBD2 agrees at 12 bases. The clonotype originates from a human donor with narcolepsy. CDR3 DNA: TGTGCCAGCAGTGAACTAGCGGGGGGGCCAGATACGCAGTATTTT. Translated, it gives CASSELAGGPDTQYF.